The next 26 T cell receptor beta chains were all read from a single sample in a study of beta chain features in type 1 diabetes (dated by TCRdb to the late 2010s). Receptor libraries were prepared by the immunoSEQ multiplex PCR assay. All of the isolated RNA was reverse transcribed with the High Capacity cDNA Reverse Transcription Kit, so expressed TCRB transcripts were sequenced. TCRdb re-hosts the immuneACCESS table, in-frame sequences only. Its copies lack some clones; in the studies checked, an unresolved V gene accounts for under half of them, and the cause for the rest is not known. The sample table records about 230,000 clones; over 8.5% of these occur just once. The ten largest account for about 0.037% of the sample. The material sequenced was naive CD4+ T cells from blood. The meaning of the sample's cell subset or site label: true naive CD4+ T cells. These receptors came from a woman under 30 in good health.

The rearrangement uses TRBV7-2 and TRBJ1-4; TRBD1 might be the D (5 bases). CDR1 is SGHTA, CDR2 FQGNSA, per germline. This CDR3 region has 14 residues. Trimming cost V 4 bases and J 8 bases, with 14 bases left between them. The CDR3 region has the DNA TGTGCCAGCAGCTCCCGGGGGGATGCGGAAAAACTGTTTTTT. Translated, it gives CASSSRGDAEKLFF.

The rearrangement uses TRBV30 and TRBJ2-7, with D unresolved. The CDR3 consists of 13 residues. Germline loops: CDR1 GTSNPN, CDR2 SVGIG (reference sequence). V was cut by 1 base and J by 4 bases, with 11 bases left in between. The CDR3 nucleotides read TGTGCCTGGAGTGGGCAATTTCCGTACGAGCAGTACTTC. Translation: CAWSGQFPYEQYF.

This clone was counted only a few times. The V and J genes are TRBV19 and TRBJ2-6, with 16 bases aligning to TRBD2. The length of the CDR3 is 18 residues. Germline CDR1 is LNHDA and CDR2 is SQIVND (reference sequence). V was pared by 6 bases and J by 4 bases, with 6 bases of the junction left unmatched. CDR3 in DNA: TGTGCCAGTAGCGGGACTAGCGGGAGGGCCTCCGGGGCCAACGTCCTGACTTTC. Translating gives CASSGTSGRASGANVLTF. Drawing the rest from reference TRBV19 and TRBJ2-6, the complete variable domain is DGGITQSPKYLFRKEGQNVTLSCEQNLNHDAMYWYRQDPGQGLRLIYYSQIVNDFQKGDIAEGYSVSREKKESFPLTVTSAQKNPTAFYLCASSGTSGRASGANVLTFGAGSRLTVL.

The table lists this clone with a few counts. The V and J genes are TRBV4-1 and TRBJ2-2; the match to TRBD1 covers 8 bases. This CDR3 contains 14 residues. The J segment lost 6 bases and the V segment lost 0 bases, leaving 0 bases of the junction unmatched. Germline CDR1 reads MGHRA; CDR2 reads YSYEKL. Here the CDR3 reads CASSQEDRAGELFF. The CDR3 coding sequence is TGCGCCAGCAGCCAAGAGGACAGGGCCGGGGAGCTGTTTTTT.

This clone was recorded a few times. The chain joins TRBV19 to TRBJ2-7; D not resolved. The CDR3 is 11 residues long. Per germline, CDR1 LNHDA and CDR2 SQIVND (reference sequence). Deletions cut 4 bases from V and 3 bases from J, with 4 bases between. CDR3: CASSSVYEQYF. The CDR3 DNA reads as TGTGCCAGTAGTAGCGTCTACGAGCAGTACTTC.

The V call is TRBV5-1, the J call TRBJ2-7, with 7 bases identical to TRBD1. V was pared by 4 bases and J by 1 base, with 5 bases of the junction left unmatched. CDR1 and CDR2 (germline): SGHRS, YFSETQ. The CDR3 totals 14 residues. DNA for the CDR3: TGCGCCAGCAGCACCCGGACAGGATCCTACGAGCAGTACTTC. Protein product: CASSTRTGSYEQYF.

The chain employs TRBV5-5 and TRBJ2-5, with unresolved D. V lost 4 bases, J lost 5 bases, and 9 bases lay in between. The CDR3 spans 12 residues. Per germline, CDR1 SGHKS and CDR2 YYEKEE (reference sequence). The chain's CDR3 is CASSPPRETQYF. The CDR3 nucleotides read TGTGCCAGCAGCCCCCCTCGGGAGACCCAGTACTTC.

There are a few counts of this clone. V and J are TRBV18 and TRBJ1-1, with 7 bases aligning to TRBD1. With 5 bases clipped from V and 4 bases from J, the junction kept 7 bases outside the gene matches. The CDR3 contains 14 residues. Germline V gives CDR1 KGHSH, CDR2 LQKENI. CDR3 nucleotide sequence: TGTGCCAGCTCAACAGGGGTCGGGGGCACTGAAGCTTTCTTT. Its protein product is CASSTGVGGTEAFF.

The chain uses TRBV5-4 and TRBJ2-1; 8 positions agree with TRBD1. Germline V gene sequence: CDR1 SGHNT, CDR2 YYREEE (reference sequence). Trimming cost V 4 bases and J 1 base; bases outside gene matches: 7. The CDR3 is 16 residues long. CDR3 bases: TGTGCCAGCAGCCTATTTGGGACAGGATCCTACAATGAGCAGTTCTTC. Residues: CASSLFGTGSYNEQFF.

This clone has just a few counts. The chain uses TRBV30 and TRBJ1-2, with D unresolved. Trimming removed 0 bases from V and 4 bases from J, with 9 bases in between. In germline, CDR1 is GTSNPN, CDR2 SVGIG (reference sequence). The CDR3 is 13 residues long. The CDR3 nucleotides read TGTGCCTGGAGTGTGAACGGTGGCTATGGCTACACCTTC. As protein: CAWSVNGGYGYTF.

In its sample, this clone was seen a few times. The chain links TRBV4-1 to TRBJ2-7; 8 bases line up with TRBD1. CDR3 length equals 16 residues. Germline CDR1 is MGHRA and CDR2 is YSYEKL. The V segment lost 0 bases and the J segment 6 bases; nucleotides outside the gene matches: 10. CDR3 DNA sequence: TGCGCCAGCAGCCAAGAGGGACAGGTCGAGTGGGGCGAGCAGTACTTC. Translated, it gives CASSQEGQVEWGEQYF.

This clone was picked up a small number of times. The chain links TRBV11-2 to TRBJ2-7, with 8 positions matching TRBD1. This CDR3 has 13 residues. Germline trimming cut 5 bases from V and 2 bases from J; bases unmatched to any gene: 2. The germline V gene encodes CDR1 SGHAT and CDR2 FQNNGV. The CDR3 nucleotides read TGTGCCAGCAGCAGGGGACAGGCCTACGAGCAGTACTTC. Amino acids: CASSRGQAYEQYF.

This sequence joins TRBV30 and TRBJ1-2, with 7 bases fitting TRBD1. The CDR3 runs 13 residues. Trimming at V came to 1 base and at J to 4 bases, leaving 3 bases not matched to a gene. Germline CDR1 and CDR2: GTSNPN and SVGIG (reference sequence). DNA of the CDR3: TGTGCCTGGAGTGGGCGGGACAGCTATGGCTACACCTTC. Its protein product is CAWSGRDSYGYTF.

This clone was seen more than once but under ten times. At the DNA level, this CDR3 is encoded by other sequences in the same sample as well. The chain is built from TRBV5-1 and TRBJ1-1; 7 bases map to TRBD1. The CDR3 extends over 15 amino acids. Trimming removed 0 bases from V and 0 bases from J; junction bases left unmatched: 2. Germline CDR1 and CDR2: SGHRS and YFSETQ. This CDR3 is CASSLAGQMNTEAFF. The CDR3 bases are TGCGCCAGCAGCTTGGCGGGACAGATGAACACTGAAGCTTTCTTT.

About this clone itself: One end of the junction is discordant with germline, which a read error may explain. V gene TRBV5-1 combines with J gene TRBJ1-5, with D tentatively TRBD1 (6 bases). Germline-derived CDR1 and CDR2 are SGHRS and YFSETQ. The CDR3 totals 14 residues. CDR3 DNA: TGCGCCAGCAGTTTGGACAGCTTCAATCAGCCCCAGCATTTT. Its protein is CASSLDSFNQPQHF.

This clone was observed a few times. This rearrangement joins TRBV5-1 to TRBJ2-1; D is possibly TRBD2 (6 bases). CDR3 length: 16 amino acids. The germline gives CDR1 SGHRS, CDR2 YFSETQ. The V end was cut by 1 base, the J end by 7 bases, with 18 bases between. CDR3 coding DNA: TGCGCCAGCAGCTTGCTGGGGAGGCCTAAGAAGAATGAGCAGTTCTTC. It codes for CASSLLGRPKKNEQFF.

A few counts support this clone. The rearrangement joins TRBV9 to TRBJ2-1; TRBD2 aligns across 10 bases. The germline gives CDR1 SGDLS, CDR2 YYNGEE. With V trimmed by 2 bases and J by 4 bases, 3 bases remained unmatched. The CDR3 contains 15 residues. CDR3 loop: CASSVGTSAYNEQFF. CDR3 in DNA: TGTGCCAGCAGCGTGGGGACTAGCGCGTACAATGAGCAGTTCTTC.

In its sample, this clone was seen a few times. This sequence joins TRBV7-3 and TRBJ1-6, with 8 bases aligning to TRBD1. The CDR3 loop spans 15 amino acids. With 1 base clipped from V and 6 bases from J, the junction kept 2 bases outside the gene matches. Germline V gene data show CDR1 as SGHTA and CDR2 as FQGTGA. The CDR3 DNA reads TGTGCCAGCAGCTTAAGTGGACAGGGTAATTCACCCCTCCACTTT. Its protein is CASSLSGQGNSPLHF.

This clone was seen only a few times. This chain's CDR3 is CAWDSGRRTDTQYF. The DNA of the CDR3 is TGTGCCTGGGATAGCGGGAGACGGACAGATACGCAGTATTTT. The rearrangement links TRBV30 to TRBJ2-3, with 9 bases that match TRBD2. The CDR3 totals 14 residues. Trimming at V came to 5 bases and at J to 3 bases, leaving 6 bases not matched to a gene. Germline V CDR1 and CDR2: GTSNPN, SVGIG (reference sequence). Combining the CDR3 with reference TRBV30 and TRBJ2-3 gives the whole variable domain SQTIHQWPATLVQPVGSPLSLECTVEGTSNPNLYWYRQAAGRGLQLLFYSVGIGQISSEVPQNLSASRPQDRQFILSSKKLLLSDSGFYLCAWDSGRRTDTQYFGPGTRLTVL.

As regards this clone: Other DNA variants within this sample encode the same CDR3. The chain employs TRBV30 and TRBJ1-1; D is perhaps TRBD1 (5 bases). The V and J ends lost 4 bases and 1 base respectively, with 7 bases between them. Germline CDR1 and CDR2: GTSNPN and SVGIG (reference sequence). This CDR3 is 12 amino acids long. Written as DNA, the CDR3 is TGTGCCTGGACTCAGGGGAACACTGAAGCTTTCTTT. It is translated as CAWTQGNTEAFF.

The table lists this clone with a few counts. The chain has TRBV7-2 and TRBJ2-5, with TRBD1 identical over 9 bases. The CDR3 extends over 14 amino acids. Germline lookup yields CDR1 SGHTA and CDR2 FQGNSA. V was pared by 2 bases and J by 5 bases, with 3 bases of the junction left unmatched. The CDR3 DNA reads TGTGCCAGCAGCTTACAGGGGACAGGGGAGACCCAGTACTTC. Its protein product is CASSLQGTGETQYF.

This clone was observed many times. J is TRBJ2-6 and V is TRBV18; TRBD1 might be the D (6 bases). Germline assignment: CDR1 KGHSH and CDR2 LQKENI. V lost 2 bases to trimming and J lost 0 bases, with 11 bases between them. This CDR3 has 17 amino acids. The CDR3 loop is CASSPRQASSGANVLTF. CDR3 bases: TGTGCCAGCTCACCAAGACAGGCCAGCTCTGGGGCCAACGTCCTGACTTTC. Filled out from reference TRBV18 and TRBJ2-6, the complete variable domain reads NAGVMQNPRHLVRRRGQEARLRCSPMKGHSHVYWYRQLPEEGLKFMVYLQKENIIDESGMPKERFSAEFPKEGPSILRIQQVVRGDSAAYFCASSPRQASSGANVLTFGAGSRLTVL.

This clone was observed a handful of times. This chain connects TRBV30 to TRBJ2-3; the match to TRBD2 covers 9 bases. The germline V gene has CDR1 GTSNPN and CDR2 SVGIG (reference sequence). The CDR3 has 15 amino acids. Trimming cost V 6 bases and J 0 bases; bases outside gene matches: 7. CDR3 amino acids: CACQGTSTSTDTQYF. The CDR3 bases are TGTGCCTGCCAAGGGACTAGCACGAGCACAGATACGCAGTATTTT.

The chain recombines TRBV2 with TRBJ1-2, with a weak D call TRBD1 (5 bases). Germline V CDR1 and CDR2: SNHLY, FYNNEI. Trimming took off 3 bases at V and 4 bases at J, with 9 bases between the two ends. CDR3 size: 13 residues. The chain's CDR3 is CASSEGGAYGYTF. DNA of the CDR3: TGTGCCAGCAGTGAGGGAGGGGCCTATGGCTACACCTTC.

This clone came up a few times. The V and J genes are TRBV19 and TRBJ1-5; 9 bases align to TRBD1. This CDR3 has 15 residues. The germline V gene encodes CDR1 LNHDA and CDR2 SQIVND (reference sequence). Trimming took 4 bases from V and 11 from J; bases not matched to a gene: 12. CDR3 coding DNA: TGTGCCAGTAGTAACCCGGGACAGGGTCGGAGGACCCAGCATTTT. It translates to CASSNPGQGRRTQHF.

This clone has only a few counts. The chain combines TRBV2 with TRBJ2-2; TRBD2 matches at 15 bases. Germline CDR1 SNHLY, CDR2 FYNNEI. The CDR3 has 14 residues. V was pared by 9 bases and J by 4 bases, with 0 bases of the junction left unmatched. CDR3 amino acids: CARGLAGGTGELFF. The DNA of the CDR3 is TGTGCCAGGGGACTAGCGGGAGGCACCGGGGAGCTGTTTTTT.